Listed below are T cell receptor beta chains from one sample, sequenced in a study of shared clonotypes between healthy human individuals. Assay: immunoSEQ multiplex PCR; the TCRdb copy retains only in-frame clones and omits some. The sample shows some 2,500,000 clones, 93% of them seen only once. Material: naive CD4+ T cells from PBMCs. These receptors all come from a man aged 18 to 35 in good health. Some clones in this sample may be carry-over from other donors' samples. CDR3s include the opening cysteine and the closing phenylalanine or tryptophan. Each record gives: CDR3 length, clone size, V gene, J gene, CDR3 protein. Part of the rows lack a size; the others show once, few, many or a class for expanded clones.

CDR3 length: 14; clone size: -; V gene: TRBV27; J gene: TRBJ2-7; CDR3 protein: CASMAAGGSYEQYF
CDR3 length: 16; clone size: -; V gene: TRBV11-2; J gene: TRBJ2-3; CDR3 protein: CASSLDIGGRVDTQYF
CDR3 length: 15; clone size: -; V gene: TRBV27; J gene: TRBJ2-1; CDR3 protein: CASSFTGRVYNEQFF
CDR3 length: 14; clone size: -; V gene: TRBV2; J gene: TRBJ1-5; CDR3 protein: CASTFGFRNQPQHF
CDR3 length: 15; clone size: once; V gene: TRBV6-1; J gene: TRBJ2-7; CDR3 protein: CASSHTSGRAYEQYF
CDR3 length: 14; clone size: -; V gene: TRBV5-1; J gene: TRBJ2-5; CDR3 protein: CASSLFGSGETQYF
CDR3 length: 12; clone size: -; V gene: TRBV7-9; J gene: TRBJ1-1; CDR3 protein: CASSLENDEAFF
CDR3 length: 16; clone size: -; V gene: TRBV2; J gene: TRBJ2-3; CDR3 protein: CASILIGVQRTDTQYF
CDR3 length: 14; clone size: -; V gene: TRBV5-5; J gene: TRBJ1-2; CDR3 protein: CASSYVGGNYGYTF
CDR3 length: 14; clone size: few; V gene: TRBV5-1; J gene: TRBJ2-7; CDR3 protein: CASSSRSSGNEQYF
CDR3 length: 16; clone size: -; V gene: TRBV11-2; J gene: TRBJ2-1; CDR3 protein: CASGDGGASSYNEQFF
CDR3 length: 19; clone size: -; V gene: TRBV27; J gene: -; CDR3 protein: CASTARPGGGLLSSYEQYF
CDR3 length: 13; clone size: -; V gene: TRBV28; J gene: TRBJ2-3; CDR3 protein: CASGLSRTDTQYF
CDR3 length: 13; clone size: -; V gene: TRBV7-6; J gene: TRBJ1-1; CDR3 protein: CASRKAGSTEAFF
CDR3 length: 17; clone size: once; V gene: TRBV18; J gene: TRBJ1-2; CDR3 protein: CASSPAVTVISNYGYTF
CDR3 length: 15; clone size: once; V gene: TRBV9; J gene: TRBJ2-1; CDR3 protein: CASSVGQGLYNEQFF
CDR3 length: 14; clone size: -; V gene: TRBV5-1; J gene: TRBJ1-4; CDR3 protein: CASSWQGVREKLFF
CDR3 length: 16; clone size: -; V gene: TRBV5-4; J gene: TRBJ1-4; CDR3 protein: CASSLVQGQGDEKLFF
CDR3 length: 17; clone size: -; V gene: TRBV7-2; J gene: TRBJ2-2; CDR3 protein: CASSSGRKGRYTGELFF
CDR3 length: 14; clone size: -; V gene: TRBV7-6; J gene: TRBJ2-2; CDR3 protein: CASSFKPNTGELFF